This T cell receptor beta chain was documented in a study of shared clonotypes between healthy human individuals. At the level of the study: Donors were a couple of women and three men aged 18 to 49. Each donor's CD4 naive and CD4 memory cells filled three plates apiece, CD8 naive two, and CD8 memory one.

The ends lost 4 bases at V and 3 bases at J; junction bases unmatched: 5. Germline V lookup: CDR1 SNHLY, CDR2 FYNNEI. The CDR3 loop spans 16 amino acids. Note on this clone: Other DNA sequences from this sample encode an identical CDR3 as well.

All participating donors were Caucasian adults from Nashville, Tennessee. The split of CD4+ cells yielded CD45RA+ naive and CD45RA-negative memory subsets. Assay: immunoSEQ multiplex PCR; the TCRdb copy retains only in-frame clones and omits some. Of about 2 million clones listed, about 95% are singletons. The sample consisted of naive CD4+ T cells sorted from blood. Sample subset: CD45RA+ positively selected. The receptor comes from a man aged 18 to 30 in good health. The rearrangement uses TRBV2 and TRBJ1-6, with 8 positions matching TRBD1. This CDR3 is CASSGQGSSYNSPLHF. As DNA, the CDR3 is TGTGCCAGCAGTGGACAGGGGTCAAGCTATAATTCACCCCTCCACTTT.